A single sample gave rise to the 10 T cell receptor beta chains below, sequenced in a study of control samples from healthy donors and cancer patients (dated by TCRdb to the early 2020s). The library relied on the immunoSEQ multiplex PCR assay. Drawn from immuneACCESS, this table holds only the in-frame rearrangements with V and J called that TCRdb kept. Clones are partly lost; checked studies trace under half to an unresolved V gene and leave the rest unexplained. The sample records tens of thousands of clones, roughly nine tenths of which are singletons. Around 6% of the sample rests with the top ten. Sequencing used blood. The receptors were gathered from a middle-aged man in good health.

The DNA for the CDR3 is TGTGCCAGCAGCTTGGGGAGTGGCATGGGAGAGACCCAGTACTTC. Protein: CASSLGSGMGETQYF. This chain joins TRBV27 and TRBJ2-5; D is possibly TRBD2 (5 bases). The CDR3 totals 15 residues. V was trimmed by 6 bases and J by 4 bases, leaving 18 bases between them. Germline V CDR1 and CDR2: MNHEY, SMNVEV (reference sequence).

The CDR3 spells CASSAGTSSTDTQYF. In DNA, the CDR3 is TGTGCCAGCAGCGCCGGGACTTCGAGCACAGATACGCAGTATTTT. The gene calls are TRBV9 and TRBJ2-3, with a tentative D call TRBD2 (6 bases). Germline CDR1 and CDR2: SGDLS and YYNGEE. Trimming stripped 3 bases from V and 0 bases from J, with 11 bases between. This CDR3 contains 15 residues. The complete variable domain, with remaining parts taken from reference TRBV9 and TRBJ2-3, reads DSGVTQTPKHLITATGQRVTLRCSPRSGDLSVYWYQQSLDQGLQFLIQYYNGEERAKGNILERFSAQQFPDLHSELNLSSLELGDSALYFCASSAGTSSTDTQYFGPGTRLTVL.

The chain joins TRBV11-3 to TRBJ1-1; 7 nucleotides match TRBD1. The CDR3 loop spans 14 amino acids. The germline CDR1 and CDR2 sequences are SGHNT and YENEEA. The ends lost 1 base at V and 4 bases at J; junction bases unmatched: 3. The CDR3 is CASSLGQGATEAFF. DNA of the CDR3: TGTGCCAGCAGCTTAGGACAGGGAGCCACTGAAGCTTTCTTT.

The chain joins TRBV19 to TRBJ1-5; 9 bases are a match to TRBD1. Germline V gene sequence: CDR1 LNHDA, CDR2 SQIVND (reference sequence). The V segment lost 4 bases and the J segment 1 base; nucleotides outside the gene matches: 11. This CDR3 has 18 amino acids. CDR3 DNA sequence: TGTGCCAGTAGTACGGACAGGGGTGTGGCGTACAGCAATCAGCCCCAGCATTTT. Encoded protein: CASSTDRGVAYSNQPQHF.

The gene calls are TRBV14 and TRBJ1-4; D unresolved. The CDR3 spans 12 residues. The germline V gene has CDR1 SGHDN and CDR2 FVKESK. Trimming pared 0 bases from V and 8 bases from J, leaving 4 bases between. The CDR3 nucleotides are TGTGCCAGCAGCCAAGATGAGGAAAAACTGTTTTTT. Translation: CASSQDEEKLFF. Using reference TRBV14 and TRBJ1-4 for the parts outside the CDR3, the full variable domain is EAGVTQFPSHSVIEKGQTVTLRCDPISGHDNLYWYRRVMGKEIKFLLHFVKESKQDESGMPNNRFLAERTGGTYSTLKVQPAELEDSGVYFCASSQDEEKLFFGSGTQLSVL.

The CDR3 DNA reads as TGCGCCAGCAGCCAGGGACAGGGGGCTTATAATGAGCAGTTCTTC. Amino acid sequence: CASSQGQGAYNEQFF. The chain joins TRBV5-1 to TRBJ2-1, with 12 bases fitting TRBD1. Germline CDR1 is SGHRS and CDR2 is YFSETQ. CDR3 length: 15 residues. The J segment lost 7 bases and the V segment lost 4 bases, leaving 6 bases of the junction unmatched.

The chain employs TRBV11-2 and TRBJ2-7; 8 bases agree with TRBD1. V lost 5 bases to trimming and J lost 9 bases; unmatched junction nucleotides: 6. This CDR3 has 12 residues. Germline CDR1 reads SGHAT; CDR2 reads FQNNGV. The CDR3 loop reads CASSQGQGGQYF. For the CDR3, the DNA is TGTGCCAGCAGCCAAGGACAGGGCGGGCAGTACTTC.

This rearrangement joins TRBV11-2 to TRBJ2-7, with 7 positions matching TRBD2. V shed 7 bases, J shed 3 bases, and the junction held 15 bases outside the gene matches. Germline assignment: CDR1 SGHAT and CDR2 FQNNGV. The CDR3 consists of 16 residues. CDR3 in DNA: TGTGCCAGCACCCGATTTTACGGGGGGTCGGACTACGAGCAGTACTTC. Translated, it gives CASTRFYGGSDYEQYF. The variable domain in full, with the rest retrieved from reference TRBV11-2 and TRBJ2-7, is EAGVAQSPRYKIIEKRQSVAFWCNPISGHATLYWYQQILGQGPKLLIQFQNNGVVDDSQLPKDRFSAERLKGVDSTLKIQPAKLEDSAVYLCASTRFYGGSDYEQYFGPGTRLTVT.

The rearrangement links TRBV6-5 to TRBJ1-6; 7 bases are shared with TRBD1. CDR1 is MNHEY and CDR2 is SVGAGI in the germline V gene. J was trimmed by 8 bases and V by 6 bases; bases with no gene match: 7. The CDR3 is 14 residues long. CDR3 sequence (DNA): TGTGCCAGCAGGACCCAGGGGGGTGATTCACCCCTCCACTTT. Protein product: CASRTQGGDSPLHF.

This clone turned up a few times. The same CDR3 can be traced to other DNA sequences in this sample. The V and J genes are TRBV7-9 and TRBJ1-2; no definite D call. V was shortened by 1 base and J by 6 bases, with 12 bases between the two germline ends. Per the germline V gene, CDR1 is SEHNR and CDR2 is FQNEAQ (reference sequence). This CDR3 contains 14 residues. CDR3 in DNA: TGTGCCAGCAGCTTAGATGCAGGTTCGGATGGCTACACCTTC. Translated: CASSLDAGSDGYTF.